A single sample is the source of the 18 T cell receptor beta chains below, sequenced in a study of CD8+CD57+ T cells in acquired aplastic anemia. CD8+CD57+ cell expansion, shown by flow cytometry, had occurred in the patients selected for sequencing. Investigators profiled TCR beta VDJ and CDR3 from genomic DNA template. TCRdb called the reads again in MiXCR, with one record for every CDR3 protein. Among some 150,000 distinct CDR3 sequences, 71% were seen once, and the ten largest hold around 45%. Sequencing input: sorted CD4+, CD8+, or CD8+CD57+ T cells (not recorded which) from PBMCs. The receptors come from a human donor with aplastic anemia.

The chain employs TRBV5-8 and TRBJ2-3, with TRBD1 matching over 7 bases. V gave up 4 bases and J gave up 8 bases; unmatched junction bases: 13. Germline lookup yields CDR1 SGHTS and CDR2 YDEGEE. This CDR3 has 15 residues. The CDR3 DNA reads TGTGCCAGCAGCCCCTGGACAGGCCTTCAGGGTACGCAGTATTTT. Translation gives CASSPWTGLQGTQYF. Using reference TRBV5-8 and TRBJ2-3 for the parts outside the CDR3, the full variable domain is EAGVTQSPTHLIKTRGQQATLRCSPISGHTSVYWYQQALGLGLQFLLWYDEGEERNRGNFPPRFSGRQFPNYSSELNVNALELEDSALYLCASSPWTGLQGTQYFGPGTRLTVL.

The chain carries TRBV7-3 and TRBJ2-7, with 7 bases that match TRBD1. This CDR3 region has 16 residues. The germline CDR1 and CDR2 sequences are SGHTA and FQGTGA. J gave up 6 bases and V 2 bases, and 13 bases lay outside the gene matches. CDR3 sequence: CASSLGTGTEIREQYF. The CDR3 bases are TGTGCCAGCAGCTTAGGGACCGGGACAGAGATTCGCGAGCAGTACTTC.

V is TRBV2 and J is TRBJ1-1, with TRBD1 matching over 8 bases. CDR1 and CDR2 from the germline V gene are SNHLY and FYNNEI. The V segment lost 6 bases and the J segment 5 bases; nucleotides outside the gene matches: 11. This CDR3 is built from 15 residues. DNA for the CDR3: TGTGCCAGCAGAGGACAGGGTGTAGTGGGGACTGAAGCTTTCTTT. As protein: CASRGQGVVGTEAFF.

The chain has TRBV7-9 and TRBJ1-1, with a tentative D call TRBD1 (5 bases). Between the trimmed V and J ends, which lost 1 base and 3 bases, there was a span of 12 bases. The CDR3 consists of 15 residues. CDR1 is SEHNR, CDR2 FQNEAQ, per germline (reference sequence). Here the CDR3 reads CASSLVRGSDTEAFF. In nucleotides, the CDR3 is TGTGCCAGCAGCTTAGTGAGGGGTTCGGACACTGAAGCTTTCTTT.

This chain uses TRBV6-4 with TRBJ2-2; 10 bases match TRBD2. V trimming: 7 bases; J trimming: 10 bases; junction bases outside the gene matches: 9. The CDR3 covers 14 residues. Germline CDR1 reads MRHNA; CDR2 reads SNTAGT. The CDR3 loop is CASNVSGGAAELFF. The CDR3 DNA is TGTGCCAGCAATGTCAGCGGGGGGGCCGCGGAGCTGTTTTTT.

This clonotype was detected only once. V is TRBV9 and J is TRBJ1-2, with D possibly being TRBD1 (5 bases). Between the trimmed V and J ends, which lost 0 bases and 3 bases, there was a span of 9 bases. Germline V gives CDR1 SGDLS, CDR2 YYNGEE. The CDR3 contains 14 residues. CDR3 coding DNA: TGTGCCAGCAGCGTAGTGTCGGGGGACTATGGCTACACCTTC. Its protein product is CASSVVSGDYGYTF.

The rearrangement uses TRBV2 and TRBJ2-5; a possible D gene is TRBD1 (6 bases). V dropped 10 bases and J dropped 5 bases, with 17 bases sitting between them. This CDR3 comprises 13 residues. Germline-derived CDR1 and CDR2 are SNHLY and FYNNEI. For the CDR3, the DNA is TGTGCCACCCAAAGGGGGAGTTGGGAGACCCAGTACTTC. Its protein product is CATQRGSWETQYF.

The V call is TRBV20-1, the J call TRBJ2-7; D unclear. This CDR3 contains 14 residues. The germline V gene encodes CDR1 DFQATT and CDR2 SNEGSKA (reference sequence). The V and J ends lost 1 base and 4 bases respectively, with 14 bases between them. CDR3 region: CSARAPSSWYEQYF. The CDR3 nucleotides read TGCAGTGCTAGAGCTCCGTCATCGTGGTACGAGCAGTACTTC.

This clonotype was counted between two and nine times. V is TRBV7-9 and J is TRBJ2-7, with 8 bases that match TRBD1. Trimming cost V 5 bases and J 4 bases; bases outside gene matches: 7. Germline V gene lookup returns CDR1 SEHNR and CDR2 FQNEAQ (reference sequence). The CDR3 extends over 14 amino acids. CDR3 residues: CASSAGQGLYEQYF. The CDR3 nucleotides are TGTGCCAGCAGCGCCGGACAGGGCCTTTACGAGCAGTACTTC.

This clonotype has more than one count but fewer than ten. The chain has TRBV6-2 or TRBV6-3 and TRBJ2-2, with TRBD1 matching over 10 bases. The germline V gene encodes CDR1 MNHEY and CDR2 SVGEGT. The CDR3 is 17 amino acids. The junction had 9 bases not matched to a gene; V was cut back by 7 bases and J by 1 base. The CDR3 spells CASISRDRGRNTGELFF. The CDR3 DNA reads TGTGCCAGCATCTCCCGGGACAGGGGAAGGAACACCGGGGAGCTGTTTTTT.

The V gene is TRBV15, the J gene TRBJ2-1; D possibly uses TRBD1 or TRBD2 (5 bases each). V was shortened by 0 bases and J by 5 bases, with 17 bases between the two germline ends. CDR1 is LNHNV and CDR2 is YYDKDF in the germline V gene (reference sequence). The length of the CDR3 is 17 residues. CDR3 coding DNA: TGTGCCACCAGCAGAGATTATGGGGGAGTTTTGGACAATGAGCAGTTCTTC. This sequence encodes CATSRDYGGVLDNEQFF.

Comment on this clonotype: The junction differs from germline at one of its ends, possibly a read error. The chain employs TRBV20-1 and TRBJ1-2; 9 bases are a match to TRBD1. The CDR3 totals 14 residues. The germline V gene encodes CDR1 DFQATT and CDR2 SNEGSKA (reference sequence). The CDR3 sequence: CSAWTGAINYGYTF. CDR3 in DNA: TGCAGTGCTTGGACAGGGGCGATTAACTATGGCTACACTTTC.

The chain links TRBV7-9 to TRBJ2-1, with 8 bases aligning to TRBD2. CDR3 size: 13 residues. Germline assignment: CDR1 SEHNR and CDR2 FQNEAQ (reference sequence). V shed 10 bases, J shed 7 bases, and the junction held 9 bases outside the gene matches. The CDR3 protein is CATKPGGPNEQFF. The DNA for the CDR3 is TGTGCCACCAAACCGGGAGGGCCGAATGAGCAGTTCTTC.

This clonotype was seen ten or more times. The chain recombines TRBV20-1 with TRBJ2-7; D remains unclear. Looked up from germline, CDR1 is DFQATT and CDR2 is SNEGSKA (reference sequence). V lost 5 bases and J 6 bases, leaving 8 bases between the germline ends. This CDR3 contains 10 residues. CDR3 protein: CSAAVSEQYF. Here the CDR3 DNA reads TGCAGTGCTGCCGTCTCCGAGCAGTACTTC.

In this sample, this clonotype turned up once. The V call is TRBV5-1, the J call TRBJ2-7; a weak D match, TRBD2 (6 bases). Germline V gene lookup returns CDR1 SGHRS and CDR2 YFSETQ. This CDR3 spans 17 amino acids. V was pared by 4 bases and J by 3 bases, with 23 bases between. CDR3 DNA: TGCGCCAGCAGCCTGGCAGGGAGGCCAGGGAAGAACTACGAGCAGTACTTC. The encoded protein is CASSLAGRPGKNYEQYF. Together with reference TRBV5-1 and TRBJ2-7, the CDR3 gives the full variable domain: KAGVTQTPRYLIKTRGQQVTLSCSPISGHRSVSWYQQTPGQGLQFLFEYFSETQRNKGNFPGRFSGRQFSNSRSEMNVSTLELGDSALYLCASSLAGRPGKNYEQYFGPGTRLTVT.

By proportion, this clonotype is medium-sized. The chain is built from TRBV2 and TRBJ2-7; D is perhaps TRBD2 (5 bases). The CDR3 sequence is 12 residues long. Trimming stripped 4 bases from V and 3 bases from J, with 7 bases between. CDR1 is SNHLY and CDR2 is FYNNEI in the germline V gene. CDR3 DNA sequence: TGTGCCAGCAGTGTGAGGGACTACGAGCAGTACTTC. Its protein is CASSVRDYEQYF.

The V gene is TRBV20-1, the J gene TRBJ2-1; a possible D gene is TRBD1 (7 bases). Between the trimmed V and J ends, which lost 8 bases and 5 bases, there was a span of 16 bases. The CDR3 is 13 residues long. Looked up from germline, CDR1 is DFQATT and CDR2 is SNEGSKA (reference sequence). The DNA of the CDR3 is TGCAGTTACCCGGAGGGGGCGCACAATGAGCAGTTCTTC. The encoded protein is CSYPEGAHNEQFF.

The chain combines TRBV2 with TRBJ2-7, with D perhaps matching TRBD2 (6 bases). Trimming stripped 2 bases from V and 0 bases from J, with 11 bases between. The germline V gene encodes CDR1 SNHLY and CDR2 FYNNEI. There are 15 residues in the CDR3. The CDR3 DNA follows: TGTGCCAGCAGTGAAAATTTCGGGAGCTCCTACGAGCAGTACTTC. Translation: CASSENFGSSYEQYF.